One TCR beta chain is described in this entry. What it binds is not known. The CDR3 is 16 amino acids. Germline assignment: CDR1 LNHDA and CDR2 SQIVND (reference sequence). This record comes from a study of cytomegalovirus exposure and HLA in healthy donors. Study-level points and caveats: Diagnosis of cytomegalovirus status made by the classifier reportedly showed high specificity and sensitivity.

It was with 60 Vbeta and 13 Jbeta primers that the PCR ran. Sequencing used immunoSEQ multiplex PCR; TCRdb keeps in-frame clones, though not all of them. The repertoire holds some 120,000 clones, with around 81% as singletons. The sequence derives from a female donor in good health and CMV-seronegative. The chain uses TRBV19 and TRBJ2-5, with 10 bases lining up with TRBD1. The assigned J gene may be wrong: the sequence end matches TRBJ2-7 better. The sample taken for sequencing was PBMCs. The CDR3 sequence is CASSGDRDRGSYEQYF. For the CDR3, the DNA is TGTGCCAGTAGTGGGGACAGGGACAGGGGCTCCTACGAGCAGTACTTC.